This is a list of T cell receptor beta chains from one sample in a study of OX40 agonist ivuxolimab in advanced cancers. Measured with immunoSEQ multiplex PCR; TCRdb has only the in-frame clones, and not every one. The data hold about 93,000 clones, with approximately 94% observed a single time. The sequenced sample was CD4+ or CD8+ T cells sorted from blood, obtained in a trial of the OX40 agonist ivuxolimab. These TCRs come from an adult with an advanced solid tumor such as melanoma, head and neck, liver or kidney cancer. Each CDR3 is given with its conserved first and last residue. A D gene is named only where the DNA matches it firmly. Expanded clones get a size class; other rows say once, few or many, or leave the size out.

TGTGCCAGCAGCTTAACAGGGGGCAACTATGGCTACACCTTC	CASSLTGGNYGYTF	TRBV5-8	14	.	TRBJ1-2	TRBD1
TGCGCCAGCAGCCAAGAAACGGGGGGCCTCGGGAAGACCCAGTACTTC	CASSQETGGLGKTQYF	TRBV4-3	16	.	TRBJ2-5	.
TGTGCCAGCAGCTCAGGGGCCAACGTCCTGACTTTC	CASSSGANVLTF	TRBV9	12	once	TRBJ2-6	.
TGCGCCAGCAGCCAAGACTCCGGAGGTTGGGGATATGGCTACACCTTC	CASSQDSGGWGYGYTF	TRBV4-3	16	.	TRBJ1-2	.
TGTGCCAGCAGCGTAGCTTTCCAGGGGGTCTACGAGCAGTACTTC	CASSVAFQGVYEQYF	TRBV9	15	.	TRBJ2-7	TRBD1
TGCGCCAGCAGTGAGTCGGGGACAGGGGGCGTAGGGGGCACAGATACGCAGTATTTT	CASSESGTGGVGGTDTQYF	TRBV10-1	19	.	TRBJ2-3	TRBD1
TGCGCCAGCAGCCACATGGGGGGGTCCGGCAACAGTTCACCCCTCCACTTT	CASSHMGGSGNSSPLHF	TRBV4-1	17	.	TRBJ1-6	.
TGTGCCAGCGCAGCGGGGGACACCGGGGAGCTGTTTTTT	CASAAGDTGELFF	TRBV13	13	.	TRBJ2-2	TRBD2
TGTGCCAGCAGCACTAATAGCGGGGGGGCGTATGAGCAGTACTTC	CASSTNSGGAYEQYF	TRBV9	15	once	TRBJ2-7	TRBD2
TGCGCCAGCACTGACACCGGGGAGCTGTTTTTT	CASTDTGELFF	TRBV10-1	11	.	TRBJ2-2	.
TGTGCCAGTAGCGCCGGGACAGGGTTAAGTGGCTACACCTTC	CASSAGTGLSGYTF	TRBV19	14	.	TRBJ1-2	TRBD1
TGTGCCAGCAGCCCTAGCGGGAGGGCCTACGAGCAGTACTTC	CASSPSGRAYEQYF	TRBV11-2	14	.	TRBJ2-7	TRBD2
TGCGCCAGCAGCTGGGGACAACAGAACACTGAAGCTTTCTTT	CASSWGQQNTEAFF	TRBV5-1	14	.	TRBJ1-1	.
TGCGCCAGCAGCCAACGCGGGGATAATTCACCCCTCCACTTT	CASSQRGDNSPLHF	TRBV4-1	14	.	TRBJ1-6	.
TGTGCCAGCAGAATGGGAGGGGACAGGACGGTAGAAGCTTTCTTT	CASRMGGDRTVEAFF	TRBV5-4	15	.	TRBJ1-1	TRBD1
TGTGCTAGTGCCCTCCGGACAGGGGGAAACTATGGCTACACCTTC	CASALRTGGNYGYTF	TRBV12-5	15	.	TRBJ1-2	TRBD1
TGTGCCGCCGGGTTCGGAGGGCCGGGACAGGGCTTTTTCGGCTACACCTTC	CAAGFGGPGQGFFGYTF	TRBV10-3	17	.	TRBJ1-2	TRBD1
TGTGCCAGCAGCTTCTTTAGCGGGGCCTACGAGCAGTACTTC	CASSFFSGAYEQYF	TRBV7-2	14	.	TRBJ2-7	TRBD2
TGTGCCAGCAGCTTGTATCCGCGGGGCGCCTGGTGGTACGAGCAGTACTTC	CASSLYPRGAWWYEQYF	TRBV5-6	17	once	TRBJ2-7	.
TGTGCCAGCAGTTTGAGAGCGGGAGCGTACAGCAGCACAGATACGCAGTATTTT	CASSLRAGAYSSTDTQYF	TRBV27	18	.	TRBJ2-3	TRBD2
TGTGCCAGCAGCTCCGGGGGCTCCTACAATGAGCAGTTCTTC	CASSSGGSYNEQFF	TRBV27	14	.	TRBJ2-1	.
TGTGCCAGCAGCGCTAGCGGGAGGCGACAAGAGACCCAGTACTTC	CASSASGRRQETQYF	TRBV9	15	.	TRBJ2-5	TRBD2
TGTGCCACCAGCAGAGAGTCCGGGACAGATACGCAGTATTTT	CATSRESGTDTQYF	TRBV15	14	.	TRBJ2-3	.
TGTGCCAGCAGCGGCGGGGGGACTCAAAACATTCAGTACTTC	CASSGGGTQNIQYF	TRBV2	14	.	TRBJ2-4	TRBD2
TGTGCCAGCAGCGTCGGGACGGGGCCCTACGAGCAGTACTTC	CASSVGTGPYEQYF	TRBV7-2	14	.	TRBJ2-7	.
TGTGCCAGCAGCGTACCTAGGAGCGGGGGACACACAGATACGCAGTATTTT	CASSVPRSGGHTDTQYF	TRBV9	17	.	TRBJ2-3	TRBD2
TGCGCCAGCAGCTTGCAGGCAAGTAATCAGCCCCAGCATTTT	CASSLQASNQPQHF	TRBV5-1	14	.	TRBJ1-5	.
TGTGCCAGCAGTTTCAGCTCGGCTAATCAGCCCCAGCATTTT	CASSFSSANQPQHF	TRBV27	14	.	TRBJ1-5	.
TGTGCCAGCAGTTCCGGATGGAAAGATACGCAGTATTTT	CASSSGWKDTQYF	TRBV6-5	13	.	TRBJ2-3	.
TGTGCCAGCTCCCCTACGGCTGGGTACACCGGGGAGCTGTTTTTT	CASSPTAGYTGELFF	TRBV5-5	15	.	TRBJ2-2	.
TGTGCCAGCAGGAGGGGGAACAATGAGCAGTTCTTC	CASRRGNNEQFF	TRBV27	12	.	TRBJ2-1	.
TGTGCCAGCAGTTTCGGACAGGGGGTCTACGAGCAGTACTTC	CASSFGQGVYEQYF	TRBV27	14	.	TRBJ2-7	TRBD1
TGTGCCTGGAGTGTGAGGGGGAATGAGCAGTTCTTC	CAWSVRGNEQFF	TRBV30	12	.	TRBJ2-1	.
TGTGCCAGCAGGGCCGGGACAGGGGTCAATCAGCCCCAGCATTTT	CASRAGTGVNQPQHF	TRBV6-5	15	.	TRBJ1-5	TRBD1